This T cell receptor (beta chain) appears in the sequencing data of a study of shared clonotypes between healthy human individuals. Looking at the study overall: Each donor contributed plates that comprised three CD4 naive, three CD4 memory, two CD8 naive and one CD8 memory.

Findings and limits, study-wide: Represented genetic and exposure-history diversity was restricted by having few donors. Among donors, sharing of clonotypes was expected to be affected by sequencing depth.

As for this clone: The antigen is not known.

Trimming took off 1 base at V and 6 bases at J, with 9 bases between the two ends. CDR1 MGHRA and CDR2 YSYEKL come from the germline V gene. The CDR3 length is 13 residues. The naive CD8 fraction comprised CD45RO-negative cells positively selected for CCR7 and excluded terminally differentiated effector memory CD45RA+ cells. Genomic DNA per cell subset filled all wells of several immunoSEQ plates. Clones were read by immunoSEQ multiplex PCR, and TCRdb kept only the in-frame ones, dropping some. The sample comprises more than 2 million clones, about 93% of which are singletons, and under 2% rests with the top ten.

V usage is TRBV4-1 and J usage is TRBJ2-5; the D gene is possibly TRBD2 (5 bases). The material sequenced was naive CD8+ T cells from PBMCs. The receptor was derived from a man between 18 and 35 years old in good health. Some clones in this sample may be carry-over from other donors' samples. CDR3 in DNA: TGCGCCAGCAGCCAAGTTCCGGGAAAGACCCAGTACTTC. Encoded protein: CASSQVPGKTQYF.